A selection of T cell receptor beta chains follows, all from one sample in a study of OX40 agonist ivuxolimab in advanced cancers. This table comes from immunoSEQ multiplex PCR, and its TCRdb copy is limited to in-frame clones, with some not included. The top ten clones hold approximately 1.2% of a sample with tens of thousands of clones, 80% to 85% of them seen once. Sequenced here: CD4+ or CD8+ T cells sorted from blood, sampled in a trial of the OX40 agonist ivuxolimab. These receptors came from an adult with an advanced solid tumor such as melanoma, head and neck, liver or kidney cancer. The CDR3 runs from the conserved cysteine through the conserved F or W. The D gene is left open where the match is weak. Clone sizes are given selectively: once, few, many, or a class where the clone is expanded.

len	v_gene	j_gene	d_gene	abundance	CDR3nt	CDR3aa
15	TRBV28	TRBJ1-2	TRBD1	-	TGTGCCAGCAGTCCCTGGGATGGCAGGGGGAATGGCTACACCTTC	CASSPWDGRGNGYTF
15	TRBV27	TRBJ2-5	TRBD1	-	TGTGCCAGCAGTTTATCGACAGGGGACGGGGAGACCCAGTACTTC	CASSLSTGDGETQYF
12	TRBV28	TRBJ2-5	TRBD1	-	TGTGCCAGCCGACAGGGTCAAGAGACCCAGTACTTC	CASRQGQETQYF
15	TRBV6-5	TRBJ1-6	-	-	TGTGCCAGCAGTTACTCGACTTCCTATAATTCACCCCTCCACTTT	CASSYSTSYNSPLHF
16	TRBV11-2	TRBJ1-4	-	-	TGTGCCAGCAGCTTAGTTGTAGGAGCCGCTAATGAAAAACTGTTTTTT	CASSLVVGAANEKLFF
16	TRBV7-8	TRBJ1-2	TRBD1	-	TGTGCCAGCAGCGACCGGGACAGGGGATTTGTCTATGGCTACACCTTC	CASSDRDRGFVYGYTF
13	TRBV10-3	TRBJ1-1	-	few	TGTGCCATCAGGAGGGAAGGGGGCACTGAAGCTTTCTTT	CAIRREGGTEAFF
12	TRBV18	TRBJ1-1	-	-	TGTGCCAGCTCACCCGTCGTCACTGAAGCTTTCTTT	CASSPVVTEAFF
17	TRBV19	TRBJ2-6	TRBD1	-	TGTGCCAGTAGTAGCGCGACCAGGGGGACAGGGGCCAACGTCCTGACTTTC	CASSSATRGTGANVLTF
15	TRBV5-4	TRBJ1-4	TRBD1	few	TGTGCCAGCAGCAACAACAGGGGGCTGGATGAAAAACTGTTTTTT	CASSNNRGLDEKLFF
11	TRBV20-1	TRBJ2-5	-	once	TGCAGTCGTCTGCTCGGGGAGACCCAGTACTTC	CSRLLGETQYF
17	TRBV10-2	TRBJ2-7	TRBD1	-	TGCGCCAGCAGTGAGCCTTATCGACAGGGAAAAAACTACGAGCAGTACTTC	CASSEPYRQGKNYEQYF
14	TRBV5-6	TRBJ2-5	TRBD1	-	TGTGCCAGCAGCCCCCGGACAGGGATGGAGACCCAGTACTTC	CASSPRTGMETQYF
14	TRBV25-1	TRBJ2-5	TRBD2	-	TGTGCCAGCAGCCCTACTAGCGGGGTAGAGACCCAGTACTTC	CASSPTSGVETQYF
16	TRBV7-8	TRBJ2-5	TRBD2	-	TGTGCCAGCAGCTTAGCGTCGGGGGGGCGGTTGGAGACCCAGTACTTC	CASSLASGGRLETQYF
14	TRBV9	TRBJ2-7	TRBD1	-	TGTGCCAGCAGCCTTTCCGGGACAGGCTACGAGCAGTACTTC	CASSLSGTGYEQYF
13	TRBV7-2	TRBJ2-1	-	-	TGTGCCAGCAGCTTGGATCGTTACAATGAGCAGTTCTTC	CASSLDRYNEQFF
14	TRBV30	TRBJ2-5	TRBD1	once	TGTGCCTGGAGCGATAACAGGGGGCGAGAGACCCAGTACTTC	CAWSDNRGRETQYF
14	TRBV6-5	TRBJ2-5	-	-	TGTGCCAGCAGACCCCCTTCCAACCAAGAGACCCAGTACTTC	CASRPPSNQETQYF
14	TRBV2	TRBJ2-3	TRBD2	-	TGTGCCAGCAGTGACGGAAGGGGAGGGGATACGCAGTATTTT	CASSDGRGGDTQYF
15	TRBV4-2	TRBJ1-5	-	-	TGTGCCAGCAGCCAAGATAGGGGTCAGGAATGGCCCCAGCATTTT	CASSQDRGQEWPQHF
15	TRBV7-9	TRBJ2-2	-	few	TGTGCCAGCAGCCCCCAGGTCGCGAACACCGGGGAGCTGTTTTTT	CASSPQVANTGELFF
17	TRBV7-3	TRBJ2-2	-	-	TGTGCCAGCAGCTTAGCCGCAGGGTTCGCGAACACCGGGGAGCTGTTTTTT	CASSLAAGFANTGELFF
11	TRBV29-1	TRBJ1-2	-	-	TGCAGCACGGGGACAAAAAATGGCTACGCCTTC	CSTGTKNGYAF
14	TRBV10-3	TRBJ2-3	-	-	TGTGCCATCAGTGAGCCGGGGGACACAGATACGCAGTATTTT	CAISEPGDTDTQYF
16	TRBV11-2	TRBJ2-7	-	-	TGTGCCAGCAGCTTAGAAGGGGCCAAGACAACCTACGAGCAGTACTTC	CASSLEGAKTTYEQYF
16	TRBV9	TRBJ2-2	TRBD2	-	TGTGCCAGCAGCGTTCTCGGGACTACCAACACCGGGGAGCTGTTTTTT	CASSVLGTTNTGELFF
16	TRBV19	TRBJ2-3	-	-	TGTGCCGATACTTGCTATACAGGGGGGGGGACAGATACGCAGTATTTT	CADTCYTGGGTDTQYF
13	TRBV6-6	TRBJ1-5	-	-	TGTGCCAGCAGTGACAGTGTCAATCAGCCCCAGCATTTT	CASSDSVNQPQHF
14	TRBV7-2	TRBJ2-2	-	-	TGTGCCAGCAGCTTAGACTCTAACACCGGGGAGCTGTTTTTT	CASSLDSNTGELFF
15	TRBV5-1	TRBJ1-2	-	-	TGCGCCAGCCAAACGGGGGTCCCCGAGGACTATGGCTACACCTTC	CASQTGVPEDYGYTF
16	TRBV2	TRBJ1-3	-	-	TGTGCCAGCATCAGGGACACCCAATCCTCTGGAAACACCATATATTTT	CASIRDTQSSGNTIYF
15	TRBV4-3	TRBJ1-3	-	-	TGCGCCAGCAGCCAAGAATTGGGTATGGGGAACACCATATATTTT	CASSQELGMGNTIYF
13	TRBV7-9	TRBJ1-6	-	-	TGTGCCAGCAGCTTAAACAGAAATTCACCCCTCCACTTT	CASSLNRNSPLHF
15	TRBV9	TRBJ1-6	TRBD1	-	TGTGCCAGCAGCGGGGGGACAGGGCAGGGTTCACCCCTCCACTTT	CASSGGTGQGSPLHF
16	TRBV29-1	TRBJ2-7	-	-	TGCAGCGTCCGGGGAGGCAGGGATTCTAGGGCCTACGAGCAGTACTTC	CSVRGGRDSRAYEQYF
12	TRBV28	TRBJ1-1	-	-	TGTGCCAGCAGTTCACAAGTCCCTGAAGCTTTCTTT	CASSSQVPEAFF
15	TRBV7-2	TRBJ1-3	-	once	TGTGCCAGCAGCCAACAGGGAGCTGGTGGAAACACCATATATTTT	CASSQQGAGGNTIYF
12	TRBV7-9	TRBJ1-1	-	-	TGTGCCAGCCTGGAGGGGAACACTGAAGCTTTCTTT	CASLEGNTEAFF
16	TRBV9	TRBJ2-1	TRBD2	-	TGTGCCAGCAGCGTAGGAGGACTAGCGGGGGGCCATGAGCAGTTCTTC	CASSVGGLAGGHEQFF
16	TRBV7-8	TRBJ2-5	-	-	TGTGCCAGCAGCTTAGTAGGGTCGAATTACGGGGAGACCCAGTACTTC	CASSLVGSNYGETQYF
15	TRBV30	TRBJ1-4	-	-	TGTGCCTGGAGTGCACCAACAGGGTCGCATGAAAAACTGTTTTTT	CAWSAPTGSHEKLFF
15	TRBV7-7	TRBJ2-5	-	-	TGTGCCAGCAGCATTACCGGTGGACAGCAAGAGACCCAGTACTTC	CASSITGGQQETQYF
17	TRBV7-8	TRBJ1-2	TRBD1	-	TGTGCCAGCAGCTTAGCGGGTTCGCTGGGACAGGGGTTCGGCTACACCTTC	CASSLAGSLGQGFGYTF
15	TRBV5-6	TRBJ2-3	-	-	TGTGCCAGCACCCTGACCCCAGGTAGCACAGATACGCAGTATTTT	CASTLTPGSTDTQYF
16	TRBV5-1	TRBJ2-5	TRBD2	-	TGCGCCAGCAGCTTGGGACTAGCGGGGGAGATGGAGACCCAGTACTTC	CASSLGLAGEMETQYF
12	TRBV9	TRBJ1-2	-	few	TGTGCCAGCACCGCAGGAACCTATGGCTACACCTTC	CASTAGTYGYTF
15	TRBV6-1	TRBJ1-4	-	-	TGTGCCAGCAGTGTACGGGCTCCTACTAATGAAAAACTGTTTTTT	CASSVRAPTNEKLFF
18	TRBV21-1	TRBJ2-7	-	-	TGTGCCAGCAGCAATCAGGGGCGGAGGATCGACTTAACCTACGAGCAGTACTTC	CASSNQGRRIDLTYEQYF
12	TRBV5-1	TRBJ2-3	-	-	TGCGCCAGCAGCTCCCTAGAAGATACGCAGTATTTT	CASSSLEDTQYF
17	TRBV7-9	TRBJ2-3	-	-	TGTGCCAGCAGCTCAGCCCGGGGCAGGGGAGGGACAGATACGCAGTATTTT	CASSSARGRGGTDTQYF